What follows is one TCR beta chain and its context. The data were taken from a study of blood T cell repertoires in COVID-19. In the study overall: Samples representing acute and convalescent COVID-19 were sourced from the United States, Italy and Spain.

Sequenced by immunoSEQ multiplex PCR; TCRdb stores in-frame clones only, minus some. The data show 300,000 to 400,000 clones, with roughly 90% seen just once and roughly 2.8% held by the top ten. The CDR3 is 15 amino acids. J gave up 4 bases and V 2 bases, and 5 bases lay outside the gene matches. The germline CDR1 and CDR2 sequences are MDHEN and SYDVKM. The receptor comes from a woman aged 30 to 39 with COVID-19, enrolled during active disease. This chain connects TRBV28 to TRBJ1-1; TRBD1 agrees at 9 bases. Sequenced input: peripheral blood. The CDR3 sequence is CASSLGDREGTEAFF. In DNA form, the CDR3 reads TGTGCCAGCAGTTTAGGGGACAGGGAAGGCACTGAAGCTTTCTTT.